The present T cell receptor (beta chain) was sequenced within a study of cytomegalovirus exposure and HLA in healthy donors. Study-wide results and caveats: CMV antigen specificity was confirmed in vitro for a few CMV-associated chains. Previous analysis showed most TCR beta V segments were productive about 90% or about 30% of the time.

Primers for the PCR totalled 60 Vbeta and 13 Jbeta. Original processing notes: Unique TCR beta chains totaled some 80 million in a later count, with roughly 11 million of them shared. Using immunoSEQ multiplex PCR, the repertoire was profiled, and TCRdb retains in-frame clones only, with some absent. V and J calls plus clone size are reproduced from that table; the DNA served to infer D and trimming. Found here are some 110,000 clones; the top ten clones hold 5.5% to 8%. With respect to this clone: Its specificity is not known.

Trimming at V came to 4 bases and at J to 5 bases, leaving 6 bases not matched to a gene. The CDR3 consists of 14 residues. From germline, CDR1 is LNHNV and CDR2 YYDKDF (reference sequence). The sample taken for sequencing was PBMCs. The source is a man aged 40-49 years in good health and CMV-seropositive. This chain connects TRBV15 to TRBJ2-5; 8 bases align to TRBD2. The CDR3 nucleotides read TGTGCCACCAGCACCGGGAGGGTGGCGGAGACCCAGTACTTC. This encodes CATSTGRVAETQYF.